Listed below are T cell receptor beta chains from one sample, sequenced in a study of T cells after posttransplantation cyclophosphamide. Repertoires were generated with immunoSEQ multiplex PCR, while TCRdb's copy carries only in-frame clones and drops some. The profile shows approximately 18,000 clones, less than 85% of them singletons. Sequencing input: memory CD4+ T cells sorted from blood. These receptors were obtained from a man in his thirties or forties in good health and a related stem cell transplant donor. CDR3s include the opening cysteine and the closing phenylalanine or tryptophan. D genes are given only for firm matches. Clone size appears in some rows only: once, few, many, or a class for an expanded clone.

abundance | j_gene | v_gene | d_gene | CDR3nt | CDR3aa
- | TRBJ1-3 | TRBV7-2 | TRBD1 | TGTGCCAGCAGCTTGACCAGTGGACAGGGAAGAAACACCATATATTTT | CASSLTSGQGRNTIYF
- | TRBJ1-2 | TRBV28 | - | TGTGCCAGCAGTTTTATTGGGCGGGACGGCTACACCTTC | CASSFIGRDGYTF
- | TRBJ2-7 | TRBV28 | - | TGTGCCAGCAGTTTTCCGTCGGGCGAGCAGTACTTC | CASSFPSGEQYF
once | TRBJ2-7 | TRBV28 | TRBD1 | TGTGCCAGCAGTATTCACAGGGGTGCCTACGAGCAGTACTTC | CASSIHRGAYEQYF
- | TRBJ1-2 | TRBV5-1 | TRBD1 | TGCGCCAGCAGCTTGACAGGGGACTATGGCTACACCTTC | CASSLTGDYGYTF
once | TRBJ2-7 | TRBV19 | TRBD1 | TGTGCCAGTAGTATTGACAGGGCGAGGAACGAGCAGTACTTC | CASSIDRARNEQYF
- | TRBJ1-6 | TRBV28 | TRBD1 | TGTGCCAGCAGTTTCAGCGCAGGGGGCTTTGACGATTCACCCCTCCACTTT | CASSFSAGGFDDSPLHF
few | TRBJ1-1 | TRBV7-9 | - | TGTGCCAGCAGCTCTGTGGGTAGGGAGGTCACTGAAGCTTTCTTT | CASSSVGREVTEAFF
few | TRBJ1-5 | TRBV19 | - | TGTGCCAGTAAAATGGGAGAAGGAGGTGGTCGGCCCCAGCATTTT | CASKMGEGGGRPQHF
- | TRBJ1-6 | TRBV6-1 | TRBD1 | TGTGCCAGCAGTGAATTGACAGGGAAAGGGTCACCCCTCCACTTT | CASSELTGKGSPLHF
- | TRBJ1-1 | TRBV10-1 | TRBD1 | TGCGCCAGCAGTGATGACAGGGGGTACACTGAAGCTTTCTTT | CASSDDRGYTEAFF
- | TRBJ1-6 | TRBV4-1 | TRBD1 | TGCGCCAGCAGCAAACGGACAGGGGATTCACCCCTCCACTTT | CASSKRTGDSPLHF
- | TRBJ1-1 | TRBV5-6 | - | TGTGCCAGCAGCTTGGACCGGGGGTACATATACACTGAAGCTTTCTTT | CASSLDRGYIYTEAFF
- | TRBJ1-1 | TRBV11-3 | - | TGTGCCAGCAGCCCGGGAGGGGACGGAAACACTGAAGCTTTCTTT | CASSPGGDGNTEAFF
- | TRBJ2-4 | TRBV5-1 | - | TGCGCCAGCAGCTTGGTAGAGGGGGACATTCAGTACTTC | CASSLVEGDIQYF
- | TRBJ1-3 | TRBV27 | - | TGTGCCAGCAGTCCTGACAGACCTGGAAACACCATATATTTT | CASSPDRPGNTIYF
- | TRBJ1-5 | TRBV15 | - | TGTGCCACCAGCAGAGACCGGGGGGAAAATCAGCCCCAGCATTTT | CATSRDRGENQPQHF
- | TRBJ2-1 | TRBV5-1 | TRBD2 | TGCGCCAGCAGCTTGCCTAGCGGGGGGCAGGGCGATGAGCAGTTCTTC | CASSLPSGGQGDEQFF
- | TRBJ2-1 | TRBV4-2 | TRBD2 | TGTGCCAGCAGCCAAGCACAGGCGGGGGGTAACTCCTACAATGAGCAGTTCTTC | CASSQAQAGGNSYNEQFF
- | TRBJ1-1 | TRBV5-1 | - | TGCGCCAGCAGCTTGGTTGGTTGGGGGCCTAACACTGAAGCTTTCTTT | CASSLVGWGPNTEAFF
- | TRBJ2-7 | TRBV7-9 | - | TGTGCCAGCACCCTCTCAAAGCCGGGGTTAAGGAACGAGCAGTACTTC | CASTLSKPGLRNEQYF
- | TRBJ1-2 | TRBV7-8 | - | TGTGCCAGCAGCGGACGGACGGGATATGGCTACACCTTC | CASSGRTGYGYTF
- | TRBJ1-1 | TRBV9 | - | TGTGCCAGCAGCGTAGGGGGTGCGGGGAACACTGAAGCTTTCTTT | CASSVGGAGNTEAFF
- | TRBJ2-7 | TRBV6-5 | TRBD1 | TGTGCCAGCGGGACAGGCCCCACCTACGAGCAGTACTTC | CASGTGPTYEQYF
- | TRBJ2-7 | TRBV6-6 | TRBD2 | TGTGCCGCCAGCCCGGGGGGCTACGAGCAGTACTTC | CAASPGGYEQYF
- | TRBJ2-5 | TRBV6-6 | TRBD1 | TGTGCCAGCAGTTACCCAGGGGGCCGAGAGACCCAGTACTTC | CASSYPGGRETQYF
- | TRBJ2-2 | TRBV19 | TRBD1 | TGTGCCAGTAGCAGACAGGGGGCGGGCACCGGGGAGCTGTTTTTT | CASSRQGAGTGELFF
once | TRBJ1-5 | TRBV18 | - | TGTGCCAGCTCACCACGAGGAGATCAGCCCCAGCATTTT | CASSPRGDQPQHF
- | TRBJ2-7 | TRBV28 | TRBD2 | TGTGCCAGCAGTCCCGGGACTAGCGCATTCGAGCAGTACTTC | CASSPGTSAFEQYF
- | TRBJ2-7 | TRBV6-1 | - | TGTGCCAGCAGTGAAGCAGGGGAATCCTACGAGCAGTACTTC | CASSEAGESYEQYF
- | TRBJ1-5 | TRBV2 | - | TGTGCCAGCAGTGATCAGGCCGGCAATCAGCCCCAGCATTTT | CASSDQAGNQPQHF
- | TRBJ1-6 | TRBV10-3 | TRBD1 | TGTGCCATCTCCGGGACAGGGACCGAGTCACCCCTCCACTTT | CAISGTGTESPLHF
- | TRBJ2-2 | TRBV4-1 | TRBD1 | TGCGCCAGCAGTGGGGACAGGAACACCGGGGAGCTGTTTTTT | CASSGDRNTGELFF
- | TRBJ2-7 | TRBV18 | TRBD1 | TGTGCCAGCTCACCGCCGACAGGGACCTACGAGCAGTACTTC | CASSPPTGTYEQYF
- | TRBJ1-1 | TRBV14 | - | TGTGCCACCCAGGAAGGTCGGAACACTGAAGCTTTCTTT | CATQEGRNTEAFF
- | TRBJ2-2 | TRBV19 | TRBD1 | TGTGCCAGTAGTATAGATGCAGGGGGCACCGGGGAGCTGTTTTTT | CASSIDAGGTGELFF
- | TRBJ1-1 | TRBV18 | TRBD1 | TGTGCCAGCTCACAGCAAAGACAGGGTGAAGCTTTCTTT | CASSQQRQGEAFF
- | TRBJ2-5 | TRBV6-5 | - | TGTGCCAGCTCCAGGAGGCAAGGTCAAGAGACCCAGTACTTC | CASSRRQGQETQYF
- | TRBJ2-5 | TRBV2 | TRBD2 | TGTGCCAGCAGGGGACTAGCGGGAGAGACCCAGTACTTC | CASRGLAGETQYF
- | TRBJ2-7 | TRBV6-5 | TRBD1 | TGTGCCAGCAAGAAGTCACAGGGGAGCTACGAGCAGTACTTC | CASKKSQGSYEQYF
- | TRBJ1-6 | TRBV21-1 | - | TGTGCCAGCAGCAAGAGGGACAGGCCGAGGGGGAATTCACCCCTCCACTTT | CASSKRDRPRGNSPLHF
- | TRBJ2-5 | TRBV5-4 | - | TGTGCCAGCAGCCCGAATGCCAGGGTTGGCGAGACCCAGTACTTC | CASSPNARVGETQYF
- | TRBJ2-7 | TRBV28 | TRBD2 | TGTGCCAGCATCAACCGGGGGGGCGAGCAGTACTTC | CASINRGGEQYF
- | TRBJ2-5 | TRBV28 | - | TGTGCCAGCAGTTTCCAGGGACAAGAGACCCAGTACTTC | CASSFQGQETQYF
- | TRBJ2-2 | TRBV7-9 | TRBD1 | TGTGCCAGCAGCCTAAGGACAGGGAGGAGCACCGGGGAGCTGTTTTTT | CASSLRTGRSTGELFF
- | TRBJ2-6 | TRBV27 | TRBD1 | TGTGCCAGCAGTTTATCCCCCAGGGGGCTATCTGGGGCCAACGTCCTGACTTTC | CASSLSPRGLSGANVLTF
medium-sized | TRBJ1-1 | TRBV28 | - | TGTGCCAGCATGTCTCTCGAGACTGAAGCTTTCTTT | CASMSLETEAFF
- | TRBJ2-7 | TRBV5-1 | - | TGCGCCAGCAGCCGTAGCCCGATTTCCTACGAGCAGTACTTC | CASSRSPISYEQYF
- | TRBJ1-1 | TRBV5-6 | TRBD1 | TGTGCCAGCAGCTCAACGGCAGGGGGTGGGTACACTGAAGCTTTCTTT | CASSSTAGGGYTEAFF
- | TRBJ1-3 | TRBV6-5 | - | TGTGCCAGCAGTTTCAGCTCTGGAAACACCATATATTTT | CASSFSSGNTIYF
- | TRBJ2-3 | TRBV18 | TRBD1 | TGTGCCAGCTCACCTCAGGGGGCGAAGGTTACGCAGTATTTT | CASSPQGAKVTQYF
- | TRBJ1-4 | TRBV2 | - | TGTGCCAGCAGTGAACGATTGAGCGGGGAAAAACTGTTTTTT | CASSERLSGEKLFF
few | TRBJ1-4 | TRBV5-1 | - | TGCGCCAGCAGCTTGACAGGTCCCCCATTAAATGCAACTAATGAAAAACTGTTTTTT | CASSLTGPPLNATNEKLFF